This paragraph covers one T cell receptor beta chain sequence. The antigen is not known. This CDR3 is built from 15 residues. V lost 6 bases to trimming and J lost 4 bases, with 18 bases between them. The germline V gene encodes CDR1 MNHEY and CDR2 SMNVEV (reference sequence). This sample was taken from a study of graft-versus-host responses after intestinal transplantation. Study-wide background: Tacrolimus plus steroids were given to all recipients for about three years, preceded by anti-thymocyte globulin induction.

Libraries were prepared by immunoSEQ multiplex PCR; TCRdb keeps only in-frame clonotypes and omits some of them. Altogether some 62,000 clones are present, 90% to 95% being singletons, with the ten largest covering around 1.7%. Study-level results: Some patients had graft-donor T cell macrochimerism, and their allografts showed high graft-versus-host to host-versus-graft clonal ratios. Marrow from the recipient contained GvH clones, some of which had appeared first in ileum or blood. HvG clone declines early post-transplant were associated with peak circulating GvH levels.

This receptor was obtained from a human donor who was the organ donor for an intestinal transplant. The gene calls are TRBV27 and TRBJ2-5, with a tentative D call TRBD2 (6 bases). The specimen comprised unstimulated CD8+ T cells sorted from spleen or lymph node cells, sampled before transplant. The DNA of the CDR3 is TGTGCCAGCAGAGCGGGTCAGACTCCGGTAGAGACCCAGTACTTC. It specifies CASRAGQTPVETQYF.